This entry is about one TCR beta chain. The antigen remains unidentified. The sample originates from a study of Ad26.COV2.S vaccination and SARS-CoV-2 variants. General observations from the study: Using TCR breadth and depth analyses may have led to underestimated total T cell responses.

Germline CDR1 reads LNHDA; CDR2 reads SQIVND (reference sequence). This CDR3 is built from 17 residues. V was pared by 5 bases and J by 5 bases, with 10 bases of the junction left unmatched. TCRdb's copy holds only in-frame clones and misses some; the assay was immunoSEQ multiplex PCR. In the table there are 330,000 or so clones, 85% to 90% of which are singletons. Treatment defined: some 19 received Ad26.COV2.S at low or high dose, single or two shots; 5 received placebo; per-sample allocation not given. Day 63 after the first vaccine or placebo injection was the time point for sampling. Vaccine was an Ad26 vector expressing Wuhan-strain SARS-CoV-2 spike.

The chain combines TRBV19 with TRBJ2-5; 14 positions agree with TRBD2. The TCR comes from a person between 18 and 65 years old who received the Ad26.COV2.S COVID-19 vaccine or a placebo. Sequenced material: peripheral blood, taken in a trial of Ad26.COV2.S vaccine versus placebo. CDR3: CASSSWTSGRSRETQYF. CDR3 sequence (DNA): TGTGCCAGTAGTTCGTGGACTAGCGGGAGGTCGCGTGAGACCCAGTACTTC.